This paragraph reports one T cell receptor beta chain. Its target is not known. Germline V lookup: CDR1 SGHKS, CDR2 YYEKEE (reference sequence). CDR3 length: 14 amino acids. Researchers isolated at least 7 million PBMCs per sample. Combining a sample-barcoded 5' primer with a J-beta primer mix, a second PCR ran for roughly 6 to 12 cycles. TCRdb fed the 5' RACE reads into MiXCR, producing one record per CDR3 protein. In the table there are around 900,000 distinct CDR3 sequences, roughly half of which are singletons. The data belong to a study of blood T cells in healthy people across ages. Study-wide points: CMV status of donors was not determined, possibly confounding expanded clonotype changes. Strong correlation was found linking TCR beta diversity to naive T cell percentage.

The clonotype comes from a woman aged 55-75 years in good health. The gene calls are TRBV5-5 and TRBJ2-1; D might be TRBD1 or TRBD2, each matching 5 bases. The last part of the DNA fits TRBJ2-7 better; the J call may be wrong. The sequenced sample consisted of blood. The CDR3 region has the DNA TGTGCCAGCAGCTTTGCCGGGGCCACCTACGAGCAGTACTTC. The encoded protein is CASSFAGATYEQYF.